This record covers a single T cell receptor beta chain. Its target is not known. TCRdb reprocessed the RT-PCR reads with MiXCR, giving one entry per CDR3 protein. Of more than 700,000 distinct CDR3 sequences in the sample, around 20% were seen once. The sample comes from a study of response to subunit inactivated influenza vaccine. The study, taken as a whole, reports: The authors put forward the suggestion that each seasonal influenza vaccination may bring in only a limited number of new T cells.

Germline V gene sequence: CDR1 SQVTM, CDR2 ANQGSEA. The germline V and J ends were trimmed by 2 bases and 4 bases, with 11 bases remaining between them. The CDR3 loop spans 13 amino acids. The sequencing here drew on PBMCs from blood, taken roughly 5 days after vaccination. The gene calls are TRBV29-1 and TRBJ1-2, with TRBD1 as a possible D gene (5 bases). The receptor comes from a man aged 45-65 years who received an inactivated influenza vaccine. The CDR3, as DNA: TGCAGCGTTGAAAGTCAGGGATCCTATGGCTACACCTTC. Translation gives CSVESQGSYGYTF.